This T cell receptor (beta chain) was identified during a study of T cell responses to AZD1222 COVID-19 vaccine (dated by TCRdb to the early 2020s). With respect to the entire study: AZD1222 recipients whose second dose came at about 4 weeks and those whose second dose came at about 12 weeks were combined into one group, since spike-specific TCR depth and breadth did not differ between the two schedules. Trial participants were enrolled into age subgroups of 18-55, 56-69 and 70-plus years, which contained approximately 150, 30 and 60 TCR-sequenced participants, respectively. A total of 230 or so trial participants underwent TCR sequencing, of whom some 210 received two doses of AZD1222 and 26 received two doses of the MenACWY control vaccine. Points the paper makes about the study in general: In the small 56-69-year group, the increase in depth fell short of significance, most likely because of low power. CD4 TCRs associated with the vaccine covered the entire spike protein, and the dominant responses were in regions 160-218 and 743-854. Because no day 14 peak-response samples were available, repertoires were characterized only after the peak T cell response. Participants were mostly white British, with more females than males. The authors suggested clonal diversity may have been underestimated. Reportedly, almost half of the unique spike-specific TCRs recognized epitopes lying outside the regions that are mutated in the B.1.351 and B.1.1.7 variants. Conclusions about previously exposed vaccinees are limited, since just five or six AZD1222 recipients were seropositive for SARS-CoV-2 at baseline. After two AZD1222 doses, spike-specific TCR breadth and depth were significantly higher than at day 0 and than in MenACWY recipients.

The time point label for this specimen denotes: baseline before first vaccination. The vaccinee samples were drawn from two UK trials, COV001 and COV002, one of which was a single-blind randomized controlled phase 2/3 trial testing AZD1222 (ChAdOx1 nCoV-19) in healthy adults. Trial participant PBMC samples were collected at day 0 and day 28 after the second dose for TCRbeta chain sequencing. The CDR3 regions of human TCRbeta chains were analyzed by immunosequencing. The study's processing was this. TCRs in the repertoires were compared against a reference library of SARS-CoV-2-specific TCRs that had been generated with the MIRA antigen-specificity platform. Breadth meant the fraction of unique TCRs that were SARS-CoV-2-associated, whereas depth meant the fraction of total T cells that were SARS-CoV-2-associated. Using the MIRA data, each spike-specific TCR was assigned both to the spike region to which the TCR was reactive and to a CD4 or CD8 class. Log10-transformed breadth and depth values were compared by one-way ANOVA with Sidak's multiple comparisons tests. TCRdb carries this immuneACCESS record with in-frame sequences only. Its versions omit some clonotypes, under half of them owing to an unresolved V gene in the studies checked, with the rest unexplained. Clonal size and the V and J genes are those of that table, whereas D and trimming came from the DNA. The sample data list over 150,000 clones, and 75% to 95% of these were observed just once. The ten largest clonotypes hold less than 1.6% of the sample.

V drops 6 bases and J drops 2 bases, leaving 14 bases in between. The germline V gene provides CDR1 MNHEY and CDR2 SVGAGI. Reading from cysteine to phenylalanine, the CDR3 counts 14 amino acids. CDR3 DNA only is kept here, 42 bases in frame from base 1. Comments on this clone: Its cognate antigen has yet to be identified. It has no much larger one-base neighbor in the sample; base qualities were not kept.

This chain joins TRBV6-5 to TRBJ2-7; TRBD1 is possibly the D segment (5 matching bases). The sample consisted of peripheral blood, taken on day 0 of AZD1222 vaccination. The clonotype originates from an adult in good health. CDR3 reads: CASSPTVSTYEQYF. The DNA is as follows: TGTGCCAGCAGCCCGACAGTGTCCACCTACGAGCAGTACTTC.